This entry concerns a single TCR beta chain. The antigen remains unidentified. The sample originates from a study of brain T cells in children with intractable seizures. Study results and limitations: Absence of clones before surgery may stem from lower sequencing depth.

This table comes from immunoSEQ multiplex PCR, and its TCRdb copy is limited to in-frame clones, with some not included. The sample has around 2,500 clones, roughly 84% seen once; the top ten hold 9.6%. Sequencing was limited to surgery cases with top T cell transcript signatures in brain tissue. The CDR3 contains 15 residues. Trimming took 5 bases from V and 4 from J, leaving 18 bases between them. Per the germline V gene, CDR1 is SEHNR and CDR2 is FQNEAQ (reference sequence). The receptor was isolated from a boy younger than two with hemimegalencephaly and intractable seizures. The starting material was resected brain tissue, obtained at surgery. The chain recombines TRBV7-9 with TRBJ2-7; possible D gene TRBD1, 5 bases. The CDR3 DNA follows: TGTGCCAGCAGCCCCCCCTTGGACAACGCTTACGAGCAGTACTTC. Residues: CASSPPLDNAYEQYF.